A single sample is the source of the 6 T cell receptor beta chains below, sequenced in a study of identical twins. One entry per CDR3 protein, called by TCRdb with MiXCR from the 5' RACE reads. The table shows 600,000 to 700,000 distinct CDR3 sequences, with about 20% occurring only once. These data also formed part of another study, on T cells expressing NK-cell markers.

The sequenced sample consisted of PBMCs. These receptor sequences come from a woman between 18 and 29 years old in good health.

This clonotype was seen more than once but under ten times. V and J are TRBV7-9 and TRBJ2-1; D may be TRBD1 (6 bases). Germline V lookup: CDR1 SEHNR, CDR2 FQNEAQ (reference sequence). Trimming removed 7 bases from V and 4 bases from J, with 20 bases in between. This CDR3 is 16 amino acids long. This CDR3 is CASTPWAGQNYNEQFF. DNA of the CDR3: TGTGCCAGCACCCCCTGGGCAGGACAGAATTACAATGAGCAGTTCTTC.

This chain uses TRBV29-1 with TRBJ2-7; 8 bases are shared with TRBD1. Losses at the gene ends were 3 bases for V and 5 bases for J; bases not matched to a gene: 3. From germline, CDR1 is SQVTM and CDR2 ANQGSEA. The CDR3 spans 12 residues. This CDR3 reads CSVEAGGDEQYF. The CDR3 DNA follows: TGCAGCGTTGAGGCAGGGGGCGACGAGCAGTACTTC.

This clonotype was seen ten or more times. The chain combines TRBV20-1 with TRBJ2-7; 8 nucleotides line up with TRBD2. This CDR3 spans 14 amino acids. Germline V gene lookup returns CDR1 DFQATT and CDR2 SNEGSKA (reference sequence). V shed 5 bases and J 2 bases; nucleotides not matched to a gene: 8. CDR3 protein: CSARGFGGAYEQYF. DNA of the CDR3: TGCAGTGCTCGAGGATTCGGGGGGGCCTACGAGCAGTACTTC.

This clonotype was seen only a few times. The V call is TRBV12-3 or TRBV12-4, the J call TRBJ2-5; TRBD2 might be the D (5 bases). The CDR3 is 13 residues long. V dropped 2 bases and J dropped 7 bases, with 11 bases sitting between them. DNA of the CDR3: TGTGCCAGCAGTTTAACGGAGGCAGGGACCCAGTACTTC. Translated, it gives CASSLTEAGTQYF.

The chain joins TRBV6-4 to TRBJ2-1, with D unclear. V was clipped by 1 base and J by 4 bases, with 5 bases between them. Germline V gene lookup returns CDR1 MRHNA and CDR2 SNTAGT. The CDR3 is 13 amino acids. The CDR3 region is CASSDLKYNEQFF. CDR3 coding DNA: TGTGCCAGCAGTGACTTGAAATACAATGAGCAGTTCTTC.

This clonotype showed up just a few times. V gene TRBV5-1 combines with J gene TRBJ2-3, with D perhaps TRBD1 (6 bases). The CDR3 covers 14 residues. V lost 3 bases, J lost 5 bases, and 13 bases lay in between. Germline V gene lookup returns CDR1 SGHRS and CDR2 YFSETQ. The CDR3 DNA sequence: TGCGCCAGCAGCTCCGGGACACTTGGAGATACGCAGTATTTT. Translation gives CASSSGTLGDTQYF. The full variable domain, rest sourced from reference TRBV5-1 and TRBJ2-3, is KAGVTQTPRYLIKTRGQQVTLSCSPISGHRSVSWYQQTPGQGLQFLFEYFSETQRNKGNFPGRFSGRQFSNSRSEMNVSTLELGDSALYLCASSSGTLGDTQYFGPGTRLTVL.